One and the same sample provided the 8 T cell receptor beta chains below, sequenced in a study of T cells in Graves' hyperthyroidism and ophthalmopathy. RNA transcripts were the template for amplifying TCR beta CDR3 regions. The TCR CDR3 was amplified in a first-round RT-PCR using the HTBI primer set. One entry per CDR3 protein, called by TCRdb with MiXCR from the multiplex PCR reads. The table lists 340,000 or so distinct CDR3 sequences, roughly 21% of them singletons. The sequenced sample consisted of blood. These receptors were taken from a woman between 50 and 59 years old with Graves' hyperthyroidism.

This clonotype was seen ten or more times. The chain uses TRBV20-1 and TRBJ2-5; 7 positions agree with TRBD2. The length of the CDR3 is 14 residues. Germline CDR1 is DFQATT and CDR2 is SNEGSKA (reference sequence). V was clipped by 6 bases and J by 2 bases; unmatched bases: 9. CDR3 residues: CSAIRTRRQETQYF. The CDR3 DNA follows: TGCAGTGCCATAAGGACTAGACGGCAAGAGACCCAGTACTTC.

In the case of this clonotype: A much larger clone lies a single base off, so this may be a read error. The chain combines TRBV19 with TRBJ2-7; 8 nucleotides line up with TRBD1. CDR1 and CDR2 from the germline V gene are LNHDA and SQIVND (reference sequence). The CDR3 is made up of 16 amino acids. V was clipped by 5 bases and J by 3 bases; unmatched bases: 12. The CDR3 sequence is CASSSRTGKHVYEQYF. In DNA, the CDR3 is TGTGCCAGTAGTTCTCGGACAGGGAAGCACGTCTACGAGCAGTACTTC. Combining the CDR3 with reference TRBV19 and TRBJ2-7 gives the whole variable domain DGGITQSPKYLFRKEGQNVTLSCEQNLNHDAMYWYRQDPGQGLRLIYYSQIVNDFQKGDIAEGYSVSREKKESFPLTVTSAQKNPTAFYLCASSSRTGKHVYEQYFGPGTRLTVT.

This clonotype was seen repeatedly, ten times or more. The chain recombines TRBV2 with TRBJ1-2; D is ambiguous. The germline V and J ends were trimmed by 1 base and 4 bases, with 7 bases remaining between them. Germline V gene lookup returns CDR1 SNHLY and CDR2 FYNNEI. The CDR3 loop spans 13 amino acids. This CDR3 reads CASSEEVSYGYTF. CDR3 coding DNA: TGTGCCAGCAGTGAAGAGGTTAGCTATGGCTACACCTTC.

This clonotype was seen at least ten times. The gene calls are TRBV5-1 and TRBJ2-3, with D unresolved. CDR1 is SGHRS, CDR2 YFSETQ, per germline. The V end was cut by 0 bases, the J end by 9 bases, with 5 bases between. This CDR3 comprises 11 residues. The DNA of the CDR3 is TGCGCCAGCAGCTTGGGACGGACGCAGTATTTT. Protein sequence: CASSLGRTQYF.

This clonotype has ten or more counts. This sequence joins TRBV6-1 and TRBJ1-2; D not resolved. Trimming shortened V by 6 bases and J by 4 bases, and 12 bases separated the two germline ends. The CDR3 covers 13 residues. CDR1 is MNHNS, CDR2 SASEGT, per germline. CDR3 in DNA: TGTGCCAGCAGCCCCGATCCGGGCTATGGCTACACCTTC. Encoded protein: CASSPDPGYGYTF.

This clonotype has only a few counts. The chain recombines TRBV20-1 with TRBJ2-6; TRBD1 agrees at 9 bases. After removal of 1 base from V and 0 bases from J, the junction contained 4 bases not matched to a gene. CDR1 and CDR2 (germline): DFQATT, SNEGSKA (reference sequence). The CDR3 contains 17 residues. Here the CDR3 DNA reads TGCAGTGCTAGAGTACAGGGGGCTATCTCTGGGGCCAACGTCCTGACTTTC. Residues: CSARVQGAISGANVLTF.

This clonotype was recorded many times. CDR3 nucleotide sequence: TGTGCCAGCAGTTATGGCCAGGGTCTCGCGAATGAGCAGTTCTTC. This translates into CASSYGQGLANEQFF. The chain links TRBV27 to TRBJ2-1; the D gene is possibly TRBD1 (5 bases). The CDR3 loop spans 15 amino acids. Per germline, CDR1 MNHEY and CDR2 SMNVEV (reference sequence). The V and J ends lost 4 bases and 7 bases respectively, with 17 bases between them.

This clonotype was seen repeatedly, ten times or more. The genes are TRBV20-1 and TRBJ1-1; D not resolved. V was shortened by 5 bases and J by 5 bases, with 18 bases between the two germline ends. This CDR3 is built from 14 residues. Germline V lookup: CDR1 DFQATT, CDR2 SNEGSKA (reference sequence). CDR3 DNA sequence: TGCAGTGCTTCCTGGACGGATGCGAAAACTGAAGCTTTCTTT. Its translation is CSASWTDAKTEAFF.